Presented here are 23 T cell receptor beta chains from one specimen sequenced in a study of blood T cell repertoires in COVID-19 (dated by TCRdb to 2020 to 2022). Library method: the immunoSEQ multiplex PCR assay. Entries here come from immuneACCESS through TCRdb and include only in-frame sequences with V and J called. Some clones fail to appear in such tables; in the studies checked, an unresolved V gene covers under half of the shortfall, and the cause of the remainder is unknown. Within this sample are about 99,000 clones, with 80% to 85% of them counted one time only. Less than 2% of the sample is held by the ten biggest clonotypes. Input material: peripheral blood. These receptors came from a man in his 70s with active or convalescent COVID-19.

The sample holds one count of this clone. The chain links TRBV4-2 to TRBJ2-5; TRBD2 might be the D (6 bases). Trimming removed 1 base from V and 2 bases from J, with 14 bases in between. The CDR3 runs to 16 residues. The V gene's germline CDR1 is LGHNA and CDR2 YNFKEQ. The CDR3 loop is CASSQGGVRGQETQYF. The CDR3 nucleotides are TGTGCCAGCAGCCAAGGGGGGGTGCGGGGTCAAGAGACCCAGTACTTC.

This chain uses TRBV7-3 with TRBJ2-5; a possible D gene is TRBD2 (7 bases). Germline values: CDR1 SGHTA, CDR2 FQGTGA. V was trimmed by 5 bases and J by 4 bases, leaving 11 bases between them. This CDR3 spans 13 amino acids. In DNA form, the CDR3 reads TGTGCCAGCAGCCGGGGGGCAACAGAGACCCAGTACTTC. This encodes CASSRGATETQYF.

V and J are TRBV24-1 and TRBJ2-1; the D gene is possibly TRBD2 (6 bases). The ends were cut back, 0 bases at V and 7 bases at J, with 21 bases in the middle. This CDR3 is 18 amino acids long. Germline V gene sequence: CDR1 KGHDR, CDR2 SFDVKD. CDR3 residues: CATSDLTPAGRLGNEQFF. The CDR3, as DNA: TGTGCCACCAGTGATTTGACCCCGGCGGGACGGTTAGGAAATGAGCAGTTCTTC.

The V gene is TRBV2, the J gene TRBJ2-2, with 9 bases matching TRBD1. Trimming cost V 5 bases and J 5 bases; bases outside gene matches: 6. Germline CDR1 SNHLY, CDR2 FYNNEI. This CDR3 contains 15 residues. CDR3 residues: CASSTNGQGTGELFF. The CDR3 DNA sequence: TGTGCCAGCAGTACGAATGGACAGGGGACCGGGGAGCTGTTTTTT.

The chain combines TRBV6-1 with TRBJ2-3, with a possible D match to TRBD2 (5 bases). V shed 2 bases and J shed 4 bases, with 19 bases lying between them. Germline V lookup: CDR1 MNHNS, CDR2 SASEGT. This CDR3 comprises 17 residues. CDR3 residues: CASSENTVRLAPDTQYF. Here the CDR3 DNA reads TGTGCCAGCAGTGAAAATACGGTCCGGCTAGCCCCAGATACGCAGTATTTT.

V is TRBV6-6 and J is TRBJ1-3; 9 nucleotides match TRBD1. Germline CDR1 reads MNHNY; CDR2 reads SVGAGI (reference sequence). V lost 5 bases and J lost 3; bases outside the gene matches: 14. The CDR3 contains 18 residues. Here the CDR3 DNA reads TGTGCCAGCAGTCTCGGGACAGGGCAACCCCAAGGTGGAAACACCATATATTTT. This codes for CASSLGTGQPQGGNTIYF.

The CDR3 sequence: CASSQVAGADTQYF. The DNA for the CDR3 is TGTGCCAGCAGCCAAGTAGCGGGGGCAGATACGCAGTATTTT. This chain connects TRBV3-1 (or the pseudogene TRBV3-2) to TRBJ2-3; 9 bases line up with TRBD2. The CDR3 covers 14 residues. J lost 4 bases, V lost 1 base, and 0 bases had no gene match. The germline V gene encodes CDR1 LGHDT and CDR2 YNNKEL (reference sequence).

This chain joins TRBV18 and TRBJ2-3; perhaps TRBD1 as D (6 bases). The CDR3 covers 15 residues. Germline CDR1 reads KGHSH; CDR2 reads LQKENI. V was shortened by 0 bases and J by 2 bases, with 9 bases between the two germline ends. CDR3 sequence: CASSPPGAPTDTQYF. CDR3 sequence (DNA): TGTGCCAGCTCACCACCGGGGGCCCCCACAGATACGCAGTATTTT.

This clone has a handful of counts. The rearrangement uses TRBV29-1 and TRBJ1-6; D gene uncertain. Germline V gene sequence: CDR1 SQVTM, CDR2 ANQGSEA. The CDR3 runs 14 residues. Trimming removed 6 bases from V and 4 bases from J, with 13 bases in between. CDR3 residues: CSVRTGDYNSPLHF. CDR3 bases: TGCAGCGTCAGGACGGGAGATTATAATTCACCCCTCCACTTT.

The chain links TRBV11-2 to TRBJ2-3; 7 bases agree with TRBD2. The CDR3 is 16 residues long. Trimming removed 2 bases from V and 2 bases from J; junction bases left unmatched: 7. Germline loops: CDR1 SGHAT, CDR2 FQNNGV. CDR3 DNA: TGTGCCAGCAGCTTAAGGCTAGCGGTTCCCACAGATACGCAGTATTTT. Protein: CASSLRLAVPTDTQYF.

Only one count was recorded for this clone. The chain carries TRBV5-8 and TRBJ1-5; 8 positions agree with TRBD1. The CDR3 contains 16 residues. The trim removed 3 bases at V and 2 bases at J, leaving 7 bases unmatched. Per the germline V gene, CDR1 is SGHTS and CDR2 is YDEGEE. CDR3 DNA: TGTGCCAGCAGCTCGGGACAGGCCGCTGGCAATCAGCCCCAGCATTTT. Translation gives CASSSGQAAGNQPQHF.

The gene calls are TRBV7-2 and TRBJ2-3; TRBD1 is a possible D gene (6 bases). The V and J ends lost 6 bases and 4 bases respectively, with 14 bases between them. The germline gives CDR1 SGHTA, CDR2 FQGNSA. The CDR3 is 14 residues long. CDR3 bases: TGTGCCAGCAGACTAGGGACATTCGCAGATACGCAGTATTTT. It translates to CASRLGTFADTQYF.

This clone was picked up one time. The gene calls are TRBV4-1 and TRBJ2-7; D is possibly TRBD1 (6 bases). The CDR3 totals 14 residues. V was cut by 2 bases and J by 2 bases, with 10 bases left in between. Per germline, CDR1 MGHRA and CDR2 YSYEKL. CDR3 coding DNA: TGCGCCAGCAGCCAACCCGGACAGACCTACGAGCAGTACTTC. It yields the protein CASSQPGQTYEQYF.

This clone was picked up a small number of times. This sequence joins TRBV6-5 and TRBJ1-4; D is ambiguous. Germline assignment: CDR1 MNHEY and CDR2 SVGAGI. The CDR3 consists of 15 residues. V lost 6 bases to trimming and J lost 6 bases, with 17 bases between them. The CDR3 protein is CASSPAGGLDEKLFF. The CDR3 coding sequence is TGTGCCAGCAGCCCGGCGGGAGGGTTAGATGAAAAACTGTTTTTT.

The V gene is TRBV6-5, the J gene TRBJ1-1; 7 nucleotides align to TRBD1. Per germline, CDR1 MNHEY and CDR2 SVGAGI. V was pared by 5 bases and J by 6 bases, with 9 bases of the junction left unmatched. The CDR3 loop spans 14 amino acids. CDR3 sequence reads: CASSPTWDSAEAFF. The CDR3, as DNA: TGTGCCAGCAGTCCCACCTGGGACAGCGCTGAAGCTTTCTTT.

This chain uses TRBV2 with TRBJ1-4; 10 positions match TRBD1. Germline trimming cut 6 bases from V and 5 bases from J; bases unmatched to any gene: 6. This CDR3 has 15 residues. From germline, CDR1 is SNHLY and CDR2 FYNNEI. The CDR3 region has the DNA TGTGCCAGCAGGTCGGGACAGGGGTTGAATGAAAAACTGTTTTTT. Translating gives CASRSGQGLNEKLFF.

Only a few counts were recorded for this clone. The rearrangement links TRBV28 to TRBJ1-3; D gene unclear. The CDR3 runs to 13 residues. The germline V gene encodes CDR1 MDHEN and CDR2 SYDVKM. V shed 8 bases and J shed 7 bases, with 15 bases lying between them. The CDR3 bases are TGTGCCAGCGCCCCAGGTTATTTTAACACCATATATTTT. As protein: CASAPGYFNTIYF. Combining the CDR3 with reference TRBV28 and TRBJ1-3 gives the whole variable domain DVKVTQSSRYLVKRTGEKVFLECVQDMDHENMFWYRQDPGLGLRLIYFSYDVKMKEKGDIPEGYSVSREKKERFSLILESASTNQTSMYLCASAPGYFNTIYFGEGSWLTVV.

V usage is TRBV28 and J usage is TRBJ2-7; TRBD2 matches 7 bases. This CDR3 has 13 amino acids. The junction had 3 bases not matched to a gene; V was cut back by 5 bases and J by 2 bases. From germline, CDR1 is MDHEN and CDR2 SYDVKM. CDR3 coding DNA: TGTGCCAGCAGTCGGACTAGTCCCTACGAGCAGTACTTC. It is translated as CASSRTSPYEQYF.

The chain uses TRBV30 and TRBJ1-2; no clear D. The germline V gene has CDR1 GTSNPN and CDR2 SVGIG (reference sequence). The V and J ends lost 2 bases and 4 bases respectively, with 14 bases between them. The CDR3 spans 14 residues. Here the CDR3 reads CAWSPIPVGYGYTF. DNA for the CDR3: TGTGCCTGGAGTCCTATCCCCGTCGGCTATGGCTACACCTTC.

The V call is TRBV10-3, the J call TRBJ1-5; D is uncertain. Trimming took off 6 bases at V and 0 bases at J, with 6 bases between the two ends. Germline-derived CDR1 and CDR2 are ENHRY and SYGVKD. This CDR3 region has 13 residues. The CDR3 sequence is CAISIGSNQPQHF. DNA for the CDR3: TGTGCCATCAGCATCGGTAGCAATCAGCCCCAGCATTTT.

The chain couples TRBV30 to TRBJ1-1, with 8 nucleotides matching TRBD1. CDR3 length: 17 residues. Trimming took 1 base from V and 5 from J; bases not matched to a gene: 15. Germline assignment: CDR1 GTSNPN and CDR2 SVGIG (reference sequence). The CDR3 region is CAWSASFPDRGRTEAFF. The CDR3 bases are TGTGCCTGGAGTGCCTCCTTTCCTGACAGGGGAAGAACTGAAGCTTTCTTT.

DNA of the CDR3: TGTGCCAGCAGTTTGTGGGGCGGTTCACCCCTCCACTTT. This sequence encodes CASSLWGGSPLHF. The rearrangement uses TRBV6-2 or TRBV6-3 and TRBJ1-6; D perhaps matches TRBD1 (5 bases). From germline, CDR1 is MNHEY and CDR2 SVGEGT. This CDR3 region has 13 residues. The V and J ends lost 4 bases and 9 bases respectively, with 10 bases between them.

The gene calls are TRBV5-8 and TRBJ1-4; 8 nucleotides agree with TRBD1. This CDR3 has 17 residues. CDR1 and CDR2 (germline): SGHTS, YDEGEE. Trimming removed 4 bases from V and 2 bases from J; junction bases left unmatched: 10. The CDR3 protein is CASSRGAGGATNEKLFF. CDR3 DNA: TGTGCCAGCAGCAGGGGGGCAGGGGGCGCGACTAATGAAAAACTGTTTTTT.